The 4 T cell receptor beta chains in this list originate from one sample, sequenced in a study of T cell repertoires in cytomegalovirus infection. Their antigens remain unidentified. TCRdb used MiXCR to reprocess the reads, holding one entry per CDR3 protein. Of approximately 600,000 distinct CDR3 sequences detected, around two fifths appear once; the ten largest clones hold about half. The sample here was cultured PBMCs, taken from culture after CMV antigen stimulation. These receptors were collected from a human donor in good health (CMV status not recorded). Some clones in this sample may be carry-over from other donors' samples.

There are many counts of this clonotype. The chain employs TRBV7-9 and TRBJ2-3; 8 bases are shared with TRBD1. J was trimmed by 3 bases and V by 2 bases; bases with no gene match: 16. The CDR3 has 19 residues. CDR1 is SEHNR and CDR2 is FQNEAQ in the germline V gene (reference sequence). The CDR3 protein is CASSLKDPDRGRLTDTQYF. Written as DNA, the CDR3 is TGTGCCAGCAGCTTAAAAGACCCCGACAGGGGTCGATTGACAGATACGCAGTATTTT. The whole variable domain, filled in from reference TRBV7-9 and TRBJ2-3, reads DTGVSQNPRHKITKRGQNVTFRCDPISEHNRLYWYRQTLGQGPEFLTYFQNEAQLEKSRLLSDRFSAERPKGSFSTLEIQRTEQGDSAMYLCASSLKDPDRGRLTDTQYFGPGTRLTVL.

J is TRBJ2-1 and V is TRBV20-1, with D possibly being TRBD1 (5 bases). Germline CDR1 and CDR2: DFQATT and SNEGSKA (reference sequence). V lost 5 bases and J lost 8, with 13 bases in between. The CDR3 runs 12 residues. CDR3 sequence: CSALIKGYEQFF. The CDR3 DNA is TGCAGTGCTCTCATTAAGGGGTATGAGCAGTTCTTC.

The rearrangement joins TRBV6-6 to TRBJ1-5; 7 nucleotides agree with TRBD1. V lost 6 bases, J lost 6 bases, and 8 bases stayed unmatched. Germline V gives CDR1 MNHNY, CDR2 SVGAGI (reference sequence). CDR3 size: 14 residues. The CDR3 is CASSTGQAAQPQHF. Here the CDR3 DNA reads TGTGCCAGCAGCACCGGACAGGCGGCTCAGCCCCAGCATTTT.

This rearrangement joins TRBV30 to TRBJ1-3; D gene ambiguous. This CDR3 contains 12 residues. Trimming cost V 1 base and J 8 bases, with 9 bases left between them. Germline V gene lookup returns CDR1 GTSNPN and CDR2 SVGIG (reference sequence). The CDR3 protein is CAWSAPRDTIYF. The CDR3 nucleotides read TGTGCCTGGAGTGCACCCCGCGACACCATATATTTT.